Described below is a single T cell receptor beta chain sequence and its context. Its antigen is not known. The data stem from a study of T-cell reconstitution after alpha-beta-depleted transplantation in children. Overall study findings and caveats: A year post-transplant, T-cell counts and diversity derived mostly from newly produced T cells. As was reported, about two months after transplant, alpha-beta T cells came from several hundred expanded graft clones. At day 60, the high TCRbeta diversity found in some patients originated from recipient T cells and thymic progenitors that had survived.

Unmatched junction bases numbered 5, after V lost 5 bases and J lost 4 bases. The CDR3 length is 15 residues. CDR1 is KGHDR and CDR2 is SFDVKD in the germline V gene. Library preparation (for TCRbeta) was performed with unique molecular identifiers. TCRdb reprocessed the PCR reads with MiXCR, giving one entry per CDR3 protein. Altogether hundreds of thousands of distinct CDR3 sequences are present, 13% being singletons, with the ten largest covering over 2%. V usage is TRBV24-1 and J usage is TRBJ2-3; 10 nucleotides match TRBD2. The material sequenced was PBMCs, mostly from graft donor cells, taken 360 days after TCRalphabeta/CD19-depleted stem cell transplant. The sequence derives from a male patient under 18 who had a stem cell transplant for acute myeloid leukemia, so the T cells may come from the graft donor. In DNA, the CDR3 is TGTGCCACCAGTGGCCTAGCGGGAGACTCAGATACGCAGTATTTT. Encoded protein: CATSGLAGDSDTQYF.